One T cell receptor (beta chain) is described in this entry. The primer mix had 60 Vbeta and 13 Jbeta primers. The protocol was immunoSEQ multiplex PCR, while the TCRdb copy is restricted to in-frame clones and leaves out a portion. The table lists over 100,000 clones, around four fifths of them singletons. This specimen belongs to a study of cytomegalovirus exposure and HLA in healthy donors. Germline CDR1 is SEHNR and CDR2 is FQNEAQ (reference sequence). The length of the CDR3 is 15 residues. Between the trimmed V and J ends, which lost 2 bases and 1 base, there was a span of 11 bases. This clonotype originated in a man between 25 and 39 years old in good health and CMV-seronegative. The chain links TRBV7-9 to TRBJ1-1; D remains ambiguous. Sequencing was done on a sample of PBMCs. CDR3 protein: CASSLIGKRNTEAFF. For the CDR3, the DNA is TGTGCCAGCAGCTTAATCGGGAAAAGGAACACTGAAGCTTTCTTT.